This T cell receptor (beta chain) was identified in a study of T cell responses to AZD1222 COVID-19 vaccine. The study, taken as a whole, reports: Donors were largely white British and mainly female; clonal diversity was possibly underestimated.

Trimming removed 3 bases at V and 7 bases at J, with 13 bases between. CDR1 SGHAT and CDR2 FQNNGV come from the germline V gene. The CDR3 runs 14 residues. This clone was detected only a few times. The antigen remains unidentified. Generated by immunoSEQ multiplex PCR, the TCRdb table keeps only in-frame clones and is missing some. The data contain 150,000 or so clones, roughly nine tenths of them singletons. The sequence was collected from an adult who received the AZD1222 COVID-19 vaccine. The sample in question was peripheral blood, obtained 28 days after the second AZD1222 dose. V and J are TRBV11-2 and TRBJ1-5, with D hard to call. The CDR3 sequence: CASSFAGEGQPQHF. The CDR3 nucleotides read TGTGCCAGCAGCTTTGCGGGCGAGGGCCAGCCCCAGCATTTT.